These 17 T cell receptor beta chains share one sample of origin, sequenced in a study of neurological immune-mediated disorders. One entry per CDR3 protein, called by TCRdb with MiXCR from the 5' RACE reads. The table lists about 30,000 distinct CDR3 sequences, 15% of them singletons. Material for sequencing was PBMCs. The receptors were sampled from a man aged 70 or older in good health.

This clonotype appeared many times. The genes are TRBV11-2 and TRBJ1-2, with 8 bases that match TRBD1. Germline V gene sequence: CDR1 SGHAT, CDR2 FQNNGV. The CDR3 length is 15 residues. With 4 bases clipped from V and 4 bases from J, the junction kept 8 bases outside the gene matches. In DNA, the CDR3 is TGTGCCAGCAGCTCACCCTCACAGGGGGTCTATGGCTACACCTTC. This codes for CASSSPSQGVYGYTF.

This clonotype has at least ten counts. The rearrangement links TRBV9 to TRBJ1-1; maybe TRBD1 (6 bases). Trimming took 2 bases from V and 0 from J, leaving 20 bases between them. Germline V gene sequence: CDR1 SGDLS, CDR2 YYNGEE. This CDR3 has 18 amino acids. The CDR3 spells CASSVGAAGGVMNTEAFF. DNA of the CDR3: TGTGCCAGCAGCGTGGGGGCAGCCGGTGGAGTAATGAACACTGAAGCTTTCTTT.

This clonotype was seen ten or more times. The V gene is TRBV18, the J gene TRBJ2-7; TRBD1 matches at 8 bases. The CDR3 spans 15 residues. V lost 3 bases, J lost 5 bases, and 9 bases stayed unmatched. Germline V gene sequence: CDR1 KGHSH, CDR2 LQKENI. The CDR3 protein is CASSPNWDRRDEQYF. Here the CDR3 DNA reads TGTGCCAGCTCACCCAACTGGGACAGGAGGGACGAGCAGTACTTC.

This clonotype showed up many times. The chain employs TRBV5-1 and TRBJ2-7; TRBD2 might be the D (5 bases). Germline assignment: CDR1 SGHRS and CDR2 YFSETQ. This CDR3 has 13 amino acids. V lost 7 bases and J lost 1, with 12 bases in between. CDR3 amino acids: CASCTPGSYEQYF. CDR3 nucleotides: TGCGCCAGCTGCACCCCGGGGTCCTACGAGCAGTACTTC.

This clonotype came up many times. The rearrangement uses TRBV5-1 and TRBJ2-2, with 8 positions matching TRBD2. The germline V gene encodes CDR1 SGHRS and CDR2 YFSETQ. CDR3 length: 16 residues. V was clipped by 1 base and J by 1 base; unmatched bases: 3. The CDR3 sequence is CASSLNSGVNTGELFF. In nucleotides, the CDR3 is TGCGCCAGCAGCTTGAATAGCGGGGTGAACACCGGGGAGCTGTTTTTT.

This clonotype was detected many times. The CDR3 reads CATSSPGGSSYNEQFF. The CDR3 DNA is TGTGCCACCAGCAGCCCCGGGGGGAGCTCCTACAATGAGCAGTTCTTC. The rearrangement links TRBV15 to TRBJ2-1, with 7 bases that match TRBD2. This CDR3 has 16 residues. J gave up 0 bases and V 3 bases, and 5 bases lay outside the gene matches. In germline, CDR1 is LNHNV, CDR2 YYDKDF (reference sequence). Full variable domain (rest looked up from reference TRBV15 and TRBJ2-1): DAMVIQNPRYQVTQFGKPVTLSCSQTLNHNVMYWYQQKSSQAPKLLFHYYDKDFNNEADTPDNFQSRRPNTSFCFLDIRSPGLGDTAMYLCATSSPGGSSYNEQFFGPGTRLTVL.

At least ten counts were recorded for this clonotype. V usage is TRBV5-6 and J usage is TRBJ2-2; 11 bases agree with TRBD1. From germline, CDR1 is SGHDT and CDR2 YYEEEE. The CDR3 contains 17 residues. The trim removed 1 base at V and 0 bases at J, leaving 2 bases unmatched. CDR3: CASSLWGQGANTGELFF. In nucleotides, the CDR3 is TGTGCCAGCAGCTTGTGGGGACAGGGGGCGAACACCGGGGAGCTGTTTTTT. The full variable domain, with the rest looked up from reference TRBV5-6 and TRBJ2-2, is DAGVTQSPTHLIKTRGQQVTLRCSPKSGHDTVSWYQQALGQGPQFIFQYYEEEERQRGNFPDRFSGHQFPNYSSELNVNALLLGDSALYLCASSLWGQGANTGELFFGEGSRLTVL.

With respect to this clonotype: This could be a read error, since a much larger clone is one nucleotide away. This chain links TRBV10-3 with TRBJ1-5; 11 bases are a match to TRBD1. Germline V gives CDR1 ENHRY, CDR2 SYGVKD. This CDR3 contains 14 residues. CDR3 protein: CAIGEGTGGQPQHF. CDR3 nucleotide sequence: TGTGCCATCGGTGAGGGGACAGGGGGGCAGCCCCAGCATTTT.

This clonotype was recorded at least ten times. This chain links TRBV18 with TRBJ2-1, with 8 bases aligning to TRBD1. The CDR3 is made up of 13 amino acids. Germline assignment: CDR1 KGHSH and CDR2 LQKENI. Unmatched junction bases numbered 2, after V lost 3 bases and J lost 7 bases. CDR3 coding DNA: TGTGCCAGCTCACCGGACAGGGCAAATGAGCAGTTCTTC. Its translation: CASSPDRANEQFF.

This clonotype was detected ten times or more. The chain links TRBV24-1 to TRBJ1-2; D unresolved. The CDR3 is 13 residues long. The germline CDR1 and CDR2 sequences are KGHDR and SFDVKD. Trimming cost V 3 bases and J 4 bases, with 8 bases left between them. This CDR3 is CATSDTAGYGYTF. The CDR3 bases are TGTGCCACCAGTGATACAGCGGGCTATGGCTACACCTTC.

This clonotype was seen many times. The V gene is TRBV6-2 or TRBV6-3, the J gene TRBJ1-2, with TRBD1 identical over 8 bases. The CDR3 spans 15 residues. Germline trimming cut 2 bases from V and 1 base from J; bases unmatched to any gene: 3. CDR1 is MNHEY, CDR2 SVGEGT, per germline. DNA for the CDR3: TGTGCCAGCAGTTACCCAGGGGGCAGTAACTATGGCTACACCTTC. This codes for CASSYPGGSNYGYTF.

At least ten counts were recorded for this clonotype. J is TRBJ1-3 and V is TRBV12-3 or TRBV12-4; D gene uncertain. Trimming removed 6 bases from V and 1 base from J, with 10 bases in between. The CDR3 totals 14 residues. This CDR3 is CASRGGGSGNTIYF. The CDR3 DNA is TGTGCCAGCAGAGGCGGAGGGTCTGGAAACACCATATATTTT.

At least ten counts were recorded for this clonotype. V is TRBV3-1 and J is TRBJ1-1, with TRBD1 as a possible D gene (5 bases). V gave up 0 bases and J gave up 2 bases, with 10 bases separating them. The CDR3 runs 15 residues. Germline V CDR1 and CDR2: LGHDT, YNNKEL (reference sequence). CDR3 nucleotide sequence: TGTGCCAGCAGCCAAGATGGGGACTTAAACACTGAAGCTTTCTTT. This codes for CASSQDGDLNTEAFF. The entire variable domain, with the rest obtained from reference TRBV3-1 and TRBJ1-1, is as follows: DTAVSQTPKYLVTQMGNDKSIKCEQNLGHDTMYWYKQDSKKFLKIMFSYNNKELIINETVPNRFSPKSPDKAHLNLHINSLELGDSAVYFCASSQDGDLNTEAFFGQGTRLTVV.

There are many counts of this clonotype. V is TRBV7-2 and J is TRBJ1-2; D is ambiguous. V was clipped by 4 bases and J by 7 bases, with 16 bases between them. The length of the CDR3 is 14 residues. The V gene's germline CDR1 is SGHTA and CDR2 FQGNSA. This CDR3 reads CASSSSMGYFGYTF. The CDR3 DNA reads TGTGCCAGCAGCTCGTCCATGGGTTACTTTGGCTACACCTTC. Together with reference TRBV7-2 and TRBJ1-2, the CDR3 gives the full variable domain: GAGVSQSPSNKVTEKGKDVELRCDPISGHTALYWYRQSLGQGLEFLIYFQGNSAPDKSGLPSDRFSAERTGGSVSTLTIQRTQQEDSAVYLCASSSSMGYFGYTFGSGTRLTVV.

This clonotype was seen ten or more times. The chain combines TRBV20-1 with TRBJ2-5, with D maybe TRBD2 (5 bases). Between the trimmed V and J ends, which lost 3 bases and 0 bases, there was a span of 17 bases. Germline V lookup: CDR1 DFQATT, CDR2 SNEGSKA (reference sequence). The CDR3 is 16 amino acids. CDR3 residues: CSASSPEGLHQETQYF. CDR3 nucleotides: TGCAGTGCTAGTTCGCCAGAGGGATTGCACCAAGAGACCCAGTACTTC.

This clonotype appeared many times. The chain joins TRBV7-8 to TRBJ2-1, with TRBD1 matching over 7 bases. Losses at the gene ends were 0 bases for V and 7 bases for J; bases not matched to a gene: 3. The CDR3 consists of 14 residues. Germline V gene lookup returns CDR1 SGHVS and CDR2 FQNEAQ. The CDR3 DNA sequence: TGTGCCAGCAGCTTAGCGCCCAGGGGGAATGAGCAGTTCTTC. As protein: CASSLAPRGNEQFF.

The chain uses TRBV14 and TRBJ2-2, with D possibly called TRBD1 or TRBD2 (6 bases each). V shed 4 bases and J shed 6 bases, with 15 bases lying between them. CDR1 is SGHDN and CDR2 is FVKESK in the germline V gene. The CDR3 spans 15 residues. The CDR3: CASSPRYGGAGELFF. For the CDR3, the DNA is TGTGCCAGCAGCCCGCGGTACGGGGGCGCCGGGGAGCTGTTTTTT.